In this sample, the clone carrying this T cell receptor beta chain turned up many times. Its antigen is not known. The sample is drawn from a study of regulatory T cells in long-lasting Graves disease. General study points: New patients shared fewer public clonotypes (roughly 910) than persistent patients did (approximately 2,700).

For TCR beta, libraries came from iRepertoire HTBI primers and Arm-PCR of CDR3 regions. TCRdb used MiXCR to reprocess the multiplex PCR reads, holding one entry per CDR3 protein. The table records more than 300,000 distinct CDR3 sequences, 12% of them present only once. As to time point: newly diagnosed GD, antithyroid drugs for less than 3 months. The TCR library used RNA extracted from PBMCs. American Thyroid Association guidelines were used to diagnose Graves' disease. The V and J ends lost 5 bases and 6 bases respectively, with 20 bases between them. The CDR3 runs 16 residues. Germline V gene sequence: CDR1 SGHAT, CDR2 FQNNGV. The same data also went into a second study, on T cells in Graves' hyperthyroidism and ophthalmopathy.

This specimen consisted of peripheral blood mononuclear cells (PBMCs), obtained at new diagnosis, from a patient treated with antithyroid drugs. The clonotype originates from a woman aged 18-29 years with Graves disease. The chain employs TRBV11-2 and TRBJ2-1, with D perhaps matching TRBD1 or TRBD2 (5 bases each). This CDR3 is CASSTGTPRVGNEQFF. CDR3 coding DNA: TGTGCCAGCAGCACTGGGACCCCTAGGGTGGGCAATGAGCAGTTCTTC.